The text below deals with one T cell receptor beta chain. This sample was taken from a study of blood T cell repertoires in COVID-19. At the level of the study: The United States, Italy and Spain were the sources of the acute and convalescent COVID-19 samples. Nucleic acid was either cDNA or gDNA, and it came from T cells, B-cell-depleted T cells, or PBMCs.

Authors' analysis steps: Reference gene primer amplification gave nucleated cell count estimates. Clones were sequenced by immunoSEQ multiplex PCR, and TCRdb holds only the in-frame ones, with some missing. For V, J and clone size, that table is used; D and trimming come from the DNA. The table lists 99,000 or so clones, about 75% of them singletons. Germline V CDR1 and CDR2: PRHDT, FYEKMQ (reference sequence). The CDR3 sequence is 16 residues long. The V end was cut by 5 bases, the J end by 6 bases, with 20 bases between. The chain couples TRBV13 to TRBJ2-1; weak D call: TRBD2 (5 bases). The sequenced material came from peripheral blood. This clonotype was sampled from a woman aged 70-85 years with acute or convalescent COVID-19. Here the CDR3 DNA reads TGTGCCAGCAGCCCGCAGACTACAAAGAATACCAATGAGCAGTTCTTC. Residues: CASSPQTTKNTNEQFF.